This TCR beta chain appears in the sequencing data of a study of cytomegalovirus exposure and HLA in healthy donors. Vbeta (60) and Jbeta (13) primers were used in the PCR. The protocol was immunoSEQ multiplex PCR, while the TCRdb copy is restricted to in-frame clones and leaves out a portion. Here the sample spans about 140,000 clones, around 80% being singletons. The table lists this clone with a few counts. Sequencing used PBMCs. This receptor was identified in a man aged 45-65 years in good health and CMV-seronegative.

CDR3 sequence reads: CASSGLAGGPNEQFF. In DNA form, the CDR3 reads TGCGCCAGCAGCGGACTAGCGGGGGGGCCAAATGAGCAGTTCTTC. The V gene is TRBV5-1, the J gene TRBJ2-1; 15 nucleotides line up with TRBD2. CDR1 and CDR2 from the germline V gene are SGHRS and YFSETQ. This CDR3 has 15 residues. V shed 4 bases, J shed 7 bases, and the junction held 3 bases outside the gene matches.